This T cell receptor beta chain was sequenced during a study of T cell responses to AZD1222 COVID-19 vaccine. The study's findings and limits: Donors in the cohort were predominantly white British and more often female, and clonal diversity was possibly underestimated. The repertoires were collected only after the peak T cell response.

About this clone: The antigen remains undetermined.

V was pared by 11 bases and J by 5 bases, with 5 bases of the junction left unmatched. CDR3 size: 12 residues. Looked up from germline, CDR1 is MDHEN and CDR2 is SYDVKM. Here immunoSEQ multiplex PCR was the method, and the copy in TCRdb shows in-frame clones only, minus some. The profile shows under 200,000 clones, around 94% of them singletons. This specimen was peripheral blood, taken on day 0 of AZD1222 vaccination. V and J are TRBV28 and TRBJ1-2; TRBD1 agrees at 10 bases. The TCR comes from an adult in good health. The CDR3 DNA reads TGTGCCCTTAGACAGGGGGCGTATGGCTACACCTTC. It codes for CALRQGAYGYTF.